Sequencing of this T cell receptor (beta chain) was carried out in a study of identical twins. The CDR3 runs 15 residues. Germline V gene data show CDR1 as MNHNS and CDR2 as SASEGT. The V gene end was trimmed by 7 bases and the J gene end by 5 bases; junction bases not matched to a gene: 9. Template switching introduced a universal primer site, and the cDNA bore unique molecular identifiers. TCRdb ran MiXCR on the 5' RACE reads and lists one entry per CDR3 protein. The table shows 200,000 to 250,000 distinct CDR3 sequences, with less than 8% occurring only once. Study conclusions and caveats: Cord blood beta clonotypes that were abundant carried fewer insertions, and memory repertoires showed no such trend. Out-of-frame alpha sequences common to twins were enriched for low generation probability.

The sample holds a few counts of this clonotype. Its target is not known. The same data also contributed to another study, on yellow fever vaccine responses in identical twins.

The sample taken for sequencing was memory (CD45RO+) T cells sorted from blood. The chain employs TRBV6-1 and TRBJ2-2; 8 nucleotides line up with TRBD1. The clonotype was recovered from a young woman in good health. This chain's CDR3 is CASKIQGADTGELFF. CDR3 nucleotide sequence: TGTGCCAGCAAGATTCAGGGGGCGGATACCGGGGAGCTGTTTTTT.